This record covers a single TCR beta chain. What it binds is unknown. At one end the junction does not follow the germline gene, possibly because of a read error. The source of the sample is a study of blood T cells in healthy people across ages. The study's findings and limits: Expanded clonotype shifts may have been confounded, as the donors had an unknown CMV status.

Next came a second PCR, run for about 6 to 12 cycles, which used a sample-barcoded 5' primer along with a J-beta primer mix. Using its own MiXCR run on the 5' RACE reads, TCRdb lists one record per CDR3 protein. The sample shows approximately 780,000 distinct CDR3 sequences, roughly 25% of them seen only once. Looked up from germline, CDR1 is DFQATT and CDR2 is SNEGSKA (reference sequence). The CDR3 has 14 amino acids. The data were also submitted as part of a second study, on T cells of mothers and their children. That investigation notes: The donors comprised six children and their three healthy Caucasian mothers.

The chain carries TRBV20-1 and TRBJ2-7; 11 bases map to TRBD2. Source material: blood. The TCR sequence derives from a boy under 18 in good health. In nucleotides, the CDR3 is TGCAGTGCTGTGACTAGCGGGGACCCCTACGCGCAGTACTTC. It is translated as CSAVTSGDPYAQYF.